These T cell receptor beta chains were read from a single sample in a study of blood T cell repertoires in COVID-19. Produced via immunoSEQ multiplex PCR; TCRdb's table is partial and in-frame only. In the table there are 140,000 to 150,000 clones, over 70% of which are singletons. The source material was peripheral blood. The origin of the receptors is a human donor in a cohort sampled during active COVID-19. Each CDR3 is given with its conserved first and last residue. D genes are given only for firm matches. Size tells how often a clone was seen (once, few, many) or the class of an expanded clone, and some rows leave it out.

- - TRBJ1-2 TRBV7-2 CASSSRVNYGYTF TGTGCCAGCAGCTCTCGAGTGAACTATGGCTACACCTTC
TRBD1 few TRBJ1-2 TRBV5-6 CASSSLDRDRVDGYTF TGTGCCAGCAGCTCCCTCGACCGGGACAGGGTTGATGGCTACACCTTC
- - TRBJ1-2 TRBV7-9 CASSLISGGYTF TGTGCCAGCAGCTTGATATCGGGGGGCTACACCTTC
- - TRBJ1-1 TRBV3-1/TRBV3-2 CASSHPKQGEAFF TGTGCCAGCAGCCACCCCAAACAGGGTGAAGCTTTCTTT
- - TRBJ2-2 TRBV18 CASSPLQGPNTGELFF TGTGCCAGCTCACCTCTCCAGGGGCCAAACACCGGGGAGCTGTTTTTT
- - TRBJ1-1 TRBV19 CASGQFDTEAFF TGTGCCAGTGGACAGTTTGACACTGAAGCTTTCTTT
- - TRBJ1-5 TRBV6-2/TRBV6-3 CASSYPGGQPQHF TGTGCCAGCAGTTACCCGGGAGGCCAGCCCCAGCATTTT
- once TRBJ2-7 TRBV27 CASTYRVQQYF TGTGCCAGCACGTACCGGGTCCAGCAGTACTTC
TRBD2 - TRBJ2-3 TRBV29-1 CSAAKLAGADTQYF TGCAGCGCCGCCAAACTAGCGGGAGCGGATACGCAGTATTTT
- few TRBJ1-6 TRBV12-3/TRBV12-4 CASSFNNSPLHF TGTGCCAGCAGTTTTAATAATTCACCCCTCCACTTT
- - TRBJ2-3 TRBV7-2 CASSLGTLITDTQYF TGTGCCAGCAGCTTAGGGACTTTGATCACAGATACGCAGTATTTT
TRBD1 - TRBJ1-6 TRBV7-6 CASSLFAQGGSPLHF TGTGCCAGCAGCTTGTTCGCCCAGGGGGGTTCACCCCTCCACTTT
- - TRBJ1-3 TRBV3-1/TRBV3-2 CASGPAGGNTIYF TGTGCCAGCGGGCCCGCCGGTGGAAACACCATATATTTT
TRBD2 - TRBJ2-1 TRBV7-3 CASSFTSVGPQFF TGTGCCAGCAGCTTTACTAGCGTCGGACCCCAGTTCTTC
- - TRBJ1-3 TRBV25-1 CASSEYLGFSGNTIYF TGTGCCAGCAGTGAATATCTCGGTTTCTCTGGAAACACCATATATTTT
- - TRBJ2-1 TRBV28 CASSSGTLNYEQFF TGTGCCAGCAGTTCCGGGACATTGAACTATGAGCAGTTCTTC
TRBD1 - TRBJ2-7 TRBV10-3 CAISESRDRVSYEQYF TGTGCCATCAGTGAGTCCCGGGACAGGGTATCCTACGAGCAGTACTTC
TRBD2 - TRBJ2-1 TRBV9 CASSATSGGAGENEQFF TGTGCCAGCAGCGCCACTAGCGGGGGGGCCGGTGAGAATGAGCAGTTCTTC
TRBD2 - TRBJ2-3 TRBV4-2 CASSPESSGGKTDTQYF TGTGCCAGCAGCCCAGAATCCAGCGGGGGGAAAACAGATACGCAGTATTTT